Presented here are 30 T cell receptor beta chains from one specimen sequenced in a study of radiotherapy plus CTLA-4 blockade in lung cancer. Profiling relied on immunoSEQ multiplex PCR, and the TCRdb table lists in-frame clones only, not all of them. The sample carries 48,000 or so clones, 84% recorded once. The starting material was peripheral blood, obtained from a patient treated with radiotherapy plus ipilimumab. The receptor set was obtained from a human donor with non-small cell lung cancer whose response to radiotherapy plus ipilimumab could not be evaluated.

This rearrangement joins TRBV30 to TRBJ2-3, with 9 bases fitting TRBD2. The CDR3 extends over 18 amino acids. Germline V gives CDR1 GTSNPN, CDR2 SVGIG (reference sequence). V gave up 0 bases and J gave up 3 bases; unmatched junction bases: 13. DNA of the CDR3: TGTGCCTGGAGTGTAACAATCGGCGGGAGGGCAGGGACAGATACGCAGTATTTT. Its protein product is CAWSVTIGGRAGTDTQYF.

CDR3 region: CASSRSPGYNEQFF. The CDR3 DNA reads TGCGCCAGCAGCCGTTCTCCAGGCTACAATGAGCAGTTCTTC. V gene TRBV4-3 combines with J gene TRBJ2-1; no firm D call. The germline V and J ends were trimmed by 4 bases and 3 bases, with 10 bases remaining between them. The CDR3 sequence is 14 residues long. Germline V gives CDR1 LGHNA, CDR2 YSLEER.

The CDR3 loop reads CASSGGNQPQHF. The CDR3 coding sequence is TGCGCCAGCAGCGGAGGAAATCAGCCCCAGCATTTT. This chain links TRBV4-1 with TRBJ1-5, with D hard to call. Germline V gives CDR1 MGHRA, CDR2 YSYEKL. Trimming left V 5 bases short and J 4 bases short, with 6 bases between. The CDR3 extends over 12 amino acids.

This chain uses TRBV29-1 with TRBJ2-7; TRBD2 agrees at 16 bases. Germline CDR1 reads SQVTM; CDR2 reads ANQGSEA. Losses at the gene ends were 7 bases for V and 6 bases for J; bases not matched to a gene: 6. CDR3 length equals 14 residues. The CDR3 here is CSALGLAGGGEQYF. As DNA, the CDR3 is TGCAGCGCCCTGGGACTAGCGGGAGGGGGCGAGCAGTACTTC.

The gene calls are TRBV5-1 and TRBJ1-1, with D possibly TRBD1 on 5 matching bases. Per germline, CDR1 SGHRS and CDR2 YFSETQ. The CDR3 consists of 13 residues. V lost 6 bases and J lost 7, with 16 bases in between. The CDR3 DNA follows: TGCGCCAGCAAGGGCGGGGACTACAGTGAAGCTTTCTTT. It specifies CASKGGDYSEAFF.

CDR3 loop: CASSQGQSTDTQYF. CDR3 sequence (DNA): TGTGCCAGCAGCCAAGGGCAAAGCACAGATACGCAGTATTTT. This chain connects TRBV14 to TRBJ2-3, with D unresolved. The germline CDR1 and CDR2 sequences are SGHDN and FVKESK. This CDR3 contains 14 residues. Between the trimmed V and J ends, which lost 1 base and 0 bases, there was a span of 5 bases.

In its sample, this clone was seen once. V usage is TRBV29-1 and J usage is TRBJ2-5; TRBD2 aligns across 7 bases. Germline-derived CDR1 and CDR2 are SQVTM and ANQGSEA. This CDR3 has 13 residues. V trimming: 7 bases; J trimming: 3 bases; junction bases outside the gene matches: 8. Here the CDR3 reads CSAGGTVKETQYF. CDR3 coding DNA: TGCAGCGCGGGGGGTACAGTAAAAGAGACCCAGTACTTC.

This chain joins TRBV25-1 and TRBJ2-5; TRBD1 matches 9 bases. This CDR3 is 15 amino acids long. With V trimmed by 4 bases and J by 9 bases, 12 bases remained unmatched. Germline V CDR1 and CDR2: MGHDK, SYGVNS. CDR3 amino acids: CASSASGTGLGAQYF. The CDR3 DNA reads as TGTGCCAGCAGTGCCTCAGGGACAGGGTTGGGGGCCCAGTACTTC. The entire variable domain, with the rest obtained from reference TRBV25-1 and TRBJ2-5, is as follows: EADIYQTPRYLVIGTGKKITLECSQTMGHDKMYWYQQDPGMELHLIHYSYGVNSTEKGDLSSESTVSRIRTEHFPLTLESARPSHTSQYLCASSASGTGLGAQYFGPGTRLLVL.

The rearrangement links TRBV23-1 to TRBJ1-5; D perhaps matches TRBD1 (6 bases). TRBV23-1 is noted as an ORF with a role that remains uncertain. The CDR3 covers 16 residues. The germline V and J ends were trimmed by 2 bases and 3 bases, with 14 bases remaining between them. In DNA, the CDR3 is TGCGCCAGCAGTCAAACAGGGCGAGAAATCAATCAGCCCCAGCATTTT. Protein product: CASSQTGREINQPQHF.

This chain links TRBV28 with TRBJ1-2; TRBD1 matches 7 bases. The CDR3 runs 15 residues. Germline V gives CDR1 MDHEN, CDR2 SYDVKM. V lost 3 bases, J lost 4 bases, and 8 bases stayed unmatched. The CDR3 loop reads CASSLPTTGAYGYTF. CDR3 DNA: TGTGCCAGCAGTTTGCCCACAACAGGGGCCTATGGCTACACCTTC.

This chain links TRBV4-3 with TRBJ2-1, with D maybe TRBD2 (7 bases). The CDR3 totals 16 residues. Between the trimmed V and J ends, which lost 0 bases and 4 bases, there was a span of 13 bases. Germline V gene lookup returns CDR1 LGHNA and CDR2 YSLEER. The CDR3 loop reads CASSQDGGGHYNEQFF. The DNA for the CDR3 is TGCGCCAGCAGCCAAGATGGGGGGGGCCATTACAATGAGCAGTTCTTC.

The chain uses TRBV28 and TRBJ2-1; D is perhaps TRBD2 (6 bases). Germline CDR1 and CDR2: MDHEN and SYDVKM. The ends were cut back, 5 bases at V and 12 bases at J, with 20 bases in the middle. This CDR3 is built from 14 residues. CDR3 DNA: TGTGCCAGCAGTCCCCCCGGGACTTATAAAACGCAGTTCTTC. Its translation is CASSPPGTYKTQFF.

The gene calls are TRBV11-2 and TRBJ2-2, with 9 bases matching TRBD2. The CDR3 extends over 18 amino acids. Germline V gene sequence: CDR1 SGHAT, CDR2 FQNNGV. The ends lost 1 base at V and 2 bases at J; junction bases unmatched: 8. As DNA, the CDR3 is TGTGCCAGCAGCTTAGTGGGGACTAGCCGTTTAAACACCGGGGAGCTGTTTTTT. It translates to CASSLVGTSRLNTGELFF.

This chain connects TRBV27 to TRBJ1-1; 7 bases match TRBD1. CDR1 and CDR2 (germline): MNHEY, SMNVEV (reference sequence). The V segment lost 8 bases and the J segment 1 base; nucleotides outside the gene matches: 10. This CDR3 has 15 residues. DNA for the CDR3: TGTGCCAGCCTCGATAACAGGGGTGGGAACACTGAAGCTTTCTTT. Amino acid sequence: CASLDNRGGNTEAFF.

The rearrangement links TRBV5-4 to TRBJ2-7; D is unresolved. The CDR3 totals 12 residues. With 4 bases removed from V and 3 bases from J, the gap between germline ends came to 8 bases. Germline CDR1 and CDR2: SGHNT and YYREEE (reference sequence). The CDR3 reads CASSLEHYEQYF. In DNA form, the CDR3 reads TGTGCCAGCAGCCTCGAACACTACGAGCAGTACTTC.

This chain links TRBV6-5 with TRBJ2-3; 8 bases line up with TRBD1. Germline V gene data show CDR1 as MNHEY and CDR2 as SVGAGI. J was trimmed by 7 bases and V by 2 bases; bases with no gene match: 8. The CDR3 covers 15 residues. This CDR3 is CASSYRRQGLNTQYF. In DNA form, the CDR3 reads TGTGCCAGCAGTTACCGCCGACAGGGGCTCAATACGCAGTATTTT.

The gene calls are TRBV7-9 and TRBJ2-5; D remains unclear. V gave up 1 base and J gave up 4 bases, with 4 bases separating them. Germline V gives CDR1 SEHNR, CDR2 FQNEAQ (reference sequence). The CDR3 is 12 residues long. CDR3 nucleotides: TGTGCCAGCAGCTTAGATAGAGAGACCCAGTACTTC. It codes for CASSLDRETQYF. Complete variable domain (other parts from reference TRBV7-9 and TRBJ2-5): DTGVSQNPRHKITKRGQNVTFRCDPISEHNRLYWYRQTLGQGPEFLTYFQNEAQLEKSRLLSDRFSAERPKGSFSTLEIQRTEQGDSAMYLCASSLDRETQYFGPGTRLLVL.

This clone has just a few counts. This chain joins TRBV30 and TRBJ1-5; D unresolved. In germline, CDR1 is GTSNPN, CDR2 SVGIG (reference sequence). The CDR3 runs 15 residues. Deletions cut 5 bases from V and 0 bases from J, with 14 bases between. The CDR3 region has the DNA TGTGCCTGGGGCAGACGGGAGGTTAGCAATCAGCCCCAGCATTTT. Its protein product is CAWGRREVSNQPQHF.

The chain is built from TRBV9 and TRBJ2-1; D might be TRBD1 (8 bases). V was clipped by 5 bases and J by 3 bases, with 15 bases between them. The CDR3 totals 15 residues. Germline loops: CDR1 SGDLS, CDR2 YYNGEE. The CDR3 region has the DNA TGTGCCAGCAGTCGAACAGGGGGGGACTACAATGAGCAGTTCTTC. This encodes CASSRTGGDYNEQFF.

The chain joins TRBV18 to TRBJ2-3; D remains unclear. This CDR3 contains 14 residues. Per germline, CDR1 KGHSH and CDR2 LQKENI. V gave up 0 bases and J gave up 5 bases, with 9 bases separating them. The chain's CDR3 is CASSPPARRDTQYF. The DNA of the CDR3 is TGTGCCAGCTCACCACCCGCTAGGCGAGATACGCAGTATTTT.

The chain couples TRBV4-3 to TRBJ1-2, with unresolved D. CDR3 size: 16 residues. CDR1 and CDR2 (germline): LGHNA, YSLEER. Trimming removed 0 bases at V and 1 base at J, with 12 bases between. Here the CDR3 DNA reads TGCGCCAGCAGCCAAGATGCTAGAATGGTTAACTATGGCTACACCTTC. It translates to CASSQDARMVNYGYTF.

The chain combines TRBV19 with TRBJ1-5; TRBD1 matches 9 bases. Germline CDR1 and CDR2: LNHDA and SQIVND (reference sequence). The CDR3 has 17 residues. Unmatched junction bases numbered 15, after V lost 7 bases and J lost 5 bases. The CDR3 DNA follows: TGTGCCAGTACTGAATTGGCCTACGGGACAGGGTATCAGCCCCAGCATTTT. It yields the protein CASTELAYGTGYQPQHF.

The rearrangement joins TRBV7-9 to TRBJ2-7; D is perhaps TRBD1 (6 bases). Germline assignment: CDR1 SEHNR and CDR2 FQNEAQ (reference sequence). Trimming took off 3 bases at V and 0 bases at J, with 12 bases between the two ends. The CDR3 contains 15 residues. The CDR3 reads CASSFEGQTSYEQYF. CDR3 bases: TGTGCCAGCAGCTTCGAGGGACAAACCTCCTACGAGCAGTACTTC.

The sample holds a few counts of this clone. V is TRBV4-3 and J is TRBJ2-7, with a possible D match to TRBD2 (6 bases). The V gene's germline CDR1 is LGHNA and CDR2 YSLEER. The CDR3 has 17 residues. V lost 0 bases and J 2 bases, leaving 17 bases between the germline ends. This chain's CDR3 is CASSQDKAGSTAYEQYF. CDR3 coding DNA: TGCGCCAGCAGCCAAGATAAGGCGGGATCCACCGCCTACGAGCAGTACTTC.

The V and J genes are TRBV28 and TRBJ2-7, with TRBD2 matching 11 bases. J was trimmed by 7 bases and V by 3 bases; bases with no gene match: 8. Per germline, CDR1 MDHEN and CDR2 SYDVKM. The CDR3 sequence is 15 residues long. The CDR3 loop is CASSFPLAGVREQYF. The CDR3 nucleotides read TGTGCCAGCAGTTTCCCACTAGCGGGAGTACGGGAGCAGTACTTC.

This sequence joins TRBV18 and TRBJ2-3; 14 positions agree with TRBD2. CDR3 length: 17 amino acids. CDR1 is KGHSH and CDR2 is LQKENI in the germline V gene. Trimming at V came to 2 bases and at J to 4 bases, leaving 5 bases not matched to a gene. For the CDR3, the DNA is TGTGCCAGCTCACCAGGGACTAGCGGGAGTGGCTCAGATACGCAGTATTTT. It encodes CASSPGTSGSGSDTQYF.

CDR3 coding DNA: TGTGCCAGCACCATTGGAGGGTTCACTGGAAACACCATATATTTT. This gives the protein CASTIGGFTGNTIYF. The chain uses TRBV28 and TRBJ1-3; D is unresolved. Germline V gene data show CDR1 as MDHEN and CDR2 as SYDVKM. The CDR3 is made up of 15 amino acids. Deletions cut 7 bases from V and 2 bases from J, with 15 bases between.

This chain uses TRBV6-6 with TRBJ1-3; 8 nucleotides align to TRBD1. Germline-derived CDR1 and CDR2 are MNHNY and SVGAGI (reference sequence). The V gene end was trimmed by 4 bases and the J gene end by 1 base; junction bases not matched to a gene: 3. This CDR3 region has 15 residues. The CDR3 DNA follows: TGTGCCAGCAGTTCCCAGGGGGCGTCTGGAAACACCATATATTTT. It is translated as CASSSQGASGNTIYF.

This CDR3 reads CASSLAGQGTQPQHF. CDR3 sequence (DNA): TGTGCCAGCAGTTTGGCCGGACAGGGGACTCAGCCCCAGCATTTT. The J gene is TRBJ1-5, the V gene TRBV28, with TRBD1 matching 9 bases. The junction had 6 bases not matched to a gene; V was cut back by 3 bases and J by 6 bases. CDR1 is MDHEN and CDR2 is SYDVKM in the germline V gene. There are 15 residues in the CDR3.

J is TRBJ1-4 and V is TRBV27; D remains unclear. Trimming pared 3 bases from V and 1 base from J, leaving 3 bases between. The CDR3 has 13 residues. Germline V gene data show CDR1 as MNHEY and CDR2 as SMNVEV (reference sequence). The CDR3 here is CASSFRTNEKLFF. CDR3 DNA: TGTGCCAGCAGTTTCAGAACTAATGAAAAACTGTTTTTT.